The present T cell receptor (beta chain) was sequenced within a study of technical replicates of blood from a few donors. This CDR3 has 13 residues. Germline V lookup: CDR1 SGHKS, CDR2 YYEKEE (reference sequence). V gave up 3 bases and J gave up 7 bases; unmatched junction bases: 4. Generated by immunoSEQ multiplex PCR, the TCRdb table keeps only in-frame clones and is missing some. The table lists about 86,000 clones, roughly 95% of them singletons. Sequenced: T cells isolated from PBMCs. The sequence was collected from a human donor in good health. The chain recombines TRBV5-5 with TRBJ2-1, with TRBD2 matching over 7 bases. This CDR3 reads CASSWGGVNEQFF. The CDR3 bases are TGTGCCAGCAGCTGGGGGGGGGTTAATGAGCAGTTCTTC.